The 19 T cell receptor beta chains below come from one sample, sequenced in a study of T cell clones after liver transplantation. Repertoires were generated with immunoSEQ multiplex PCR, while TCRdb's copy carries only in-frame clones and drops some. This sample has some 120,000 clones, with 90% found just once. The specimen comprised CD4+ T cells from blood, sampled 12 months after liver transplant. The receptors shown here come from a human patient who received a liver transplant. Part of the T cells may come from the graft donor.

The rearrangement joins TRBV5-1 to TRBJ2-7; D is perhaps TRBD2 (6 bases). There are 14 residues in the CDR3. Trimming stripped 2 bases from V and 3 bases from J, with 12 bases between. The germline CDR1 and CDR2 sequences are SGHRS and YFSETQ. The CDR3 here is CASSLDGGNYEQYF. Here the CDR3 DNA reads TGCGCCAGCAGCTTAGATGGCGGGAACTACGAGCAGTACTTC. Variable domain in full (rest from reference TRBV5-1 and TRBJ2-7): KAGVTQTPRYLIKTRGQQVTLSCSPISGHRSVSWYQQTPGQGLQFLFEYFSETQRNKGNFPGRFSGRQFSNSRSEMNVSTLELGDSALYLCASSLDGGNYEQYFGPGTRLTVT.

The chain employs TRBV29-1 and TRBJ2-4, with D possibly matching TRBD2 (7 bases). Germline CDR1 SQVTM, CDR2 ANQGSEA. V was pared by 0 bases and J by 6 bases, with 12 bases between. CDR3 size: 14 residues. The DNA of the CDR3 is TGCAGCGTTGAAGAACAGGGAGGGACAAACATTCAGTACTTC. It yields the protein CSVEEQGGTNIQYF.

The chain uses TRBV5-1 and TRBJ2-7; 7 bases agree with TRBD2. The V gene end was trimmed by 0 bases and the J gene end by 5 bases; junction bases not matched to a gene: 5. Germline CDR1 SGHRS, CDR2 YFSETQ. The CDR3 consists of 14 residues. Here the CDR3 DNA reads TGCGCCAGCAGCTTGGGCGGGAGCGGCGACGAGCAGTACTTC. Translation gives CASSLGGSGDEQYF. The full variable domain, in which reference TRBV5-1 and TRBJ2-7 provide the parts outside the CDR3, is KAGVTQTPRYLIKTRGQQVTLSCSPISGHRSVSWYQQTPGQGLQFLFEYFSETQRNKGNFPGRFSGRQFSNSRSEMNVSTLELGDSALYLCASSLGGSGDEQYFGPGTRLTVT.

The rearrangement links TRBV7-3 to TRBJ2-3; TRBD2 aligns across 13 bases. The germline V gene encodes CDR1 SGHTA and CDR2 FQGTGA. This CDR3 spans 15 amino acids. V was clipped by 5 bases and J by 4 bases; unmatched bases: 3. The CDR3 DNA follows: TGTGCCAGCAGCGAAACTAGCGGGAGGGCAGATACGCAGTATTTT. Its translation: CASSETSGRADTQYF.

The chain carries TRBV15 and TRBJ2-3; TRBD1 agrees at 7 bases. Per germline, CDR1 LNHNV and CDR2 YYDKDF (reference sequence). The CDR3 spans 16 residues. Trimming at V came to 6 bases and at J to 0 bases, leaving 9 bases not matched to a gene. The CDR3, as DNA: TGTGCCACCAGTTCCGACTGGGACAGTAGCACAGATACGCAGTATTTT. This gives the protein CATSSDWDSSTDTQYF.

The V gene is TRBV29-1, the J gene TRBJ2-1; D is possibly TRBD1 or TRBD2 (7 bases each). CDR1 SQVTM and CDR2 ANQGSEA come from the germline V gene. The CDR3 extends over 17 amino acids. V shed 3 bases and J shed 4 bases, with 22 bases lying between them. The CDR3 is CSVEGPGGESTYNEQFF. The CDR3 DNA sequence: TGCAGCGTTGAGGGGCCAGGGGGGGAATCAACTTACAATGAGCAGTTCTTC.

The rearrangement joins TRBV20-1 to TRBJ2-1, with D unresolved. CDR3 size: 11 residues. With 6 bases removed from V and 4 bases from J, the gap between germline ends came to 7 bases. Germline V gene sequence: CDR1 DFQATT, CDR2 SNEGSKA (reference sequence). As DNA, the CDR3 is TGCAGTGCACCCTGGTACAATGAGCAGTTCTTC. Translation: CSAPWYNEQFF.

This chain uses TRBV5-1 with TRBJ1-4; a weak D match, TRBD1 (5 bases). V lost 0 bases, J lost 8 bases, and 11 bases lay in between. CDR3 size: 14 residues. The germline CDR1 and CDR2 sequences are SGHRS and YFSETQ. The CDR3 DNA reads as TGCGCCAGCAGCTTGGGACAGCTTGAGGAAAAACTGTTTTTT. It encodes CASSLGQLEEKLFF.

The J gene is TRBJ2-1, the V gene TRBV5-6; TRBD1 or TRBD2 may be the D gene (5 bases each). The CDR3 runs 14 residues. The germline V gene encodes CDR1 SGHDT and CDR2 YYEEEE. V was clipped by 0 bases and J by 4 bases, with 8 bases between them. The chain's CDR3 is CASSLGDGYNEQFF. The CDR3 nucleotides read TGTGCCAGCAGCTTGGGGGACGGGTACAATGAGCAGTTCTTC.

The V and J genes are TRBV11-3 and TRBJ2-3; D gene unclear. The CDR3 totals 16 residues. Per the germline V gene, CDR1 is SGHNT and CDR2 is YENEEA. Trimming stripped 4 bases from V and 2 bases from J, with 16 bases between. CDR3 nucleotides: TGTGCCAGCAGCTCCGGACCGTTGAGGAACACAGATACGCAGTATTTT. It is translated as CASSSGPLRNTDTQYF.

This chain links TRBV4-1 with TRBJ2-3, with D possibly TRBD1 on 5 matching bases. The germline gives CDR1 MGHRA, CDR2 YSYEKL. This CDR3 is built from 16 residues. The germline V and J ends were trimmed by 0 bases and 4 bases, with 14 bases remaining between them. The CDR3 DNA sequence: TGCGCCAGCAGCCAAGAGTCCTTGGGCAGGGCAGATACGCAGTATTTT. Translating it yields CASSQESLGRADTQYF.

This chain uses TRBV29-1 with TRBJ1-1; no clear D. The CDR3 length is 13 residues. Germline V gives CDR1 SQVTM, CDR2 ANQGSEA. V was trimmed by 2 bases and J by 6 bases, leaving 13 bases between them. The CDR3 protein is CSVERRERPEAFF. CDR3 bases: TGCAGCGTTGAAAGGCGAGAAAGGCCTGAAGCTTTCTTT.

The V call is TRBV30, the J call TRBJ2-2; a weak D match, TRBD1 (5 bases). The CDR3 totals 14 residues. Trimming removed 0 bases at V and 4 bases at J, with 9 bases between. Germline lookup yields CDR1 GTSNPN and CDR2 SVGIG (reference sequence). CDR3 loop: CAWSVLRATGELFF. CDR3 in DNA: TGTGCCTGGAGTGTACTCAGGGCCACCGGGGAGCTGTTTTTT.

Of note for this clone: Relative to the germline gene, one junction end is altered; a read error may explain this. The chain carries TRBV6-1 and TRBJ2-7; no clear D. The germline CDR1 and CDR2 sequences are MNHNS and SASEGT. The CDR3 is made up of 12 amino acids. The DNA for the CDR3 is TGTGCCAGCAGCGAAGCAGTCTACGAGCAGTACTTC. It is translated as CASSEAVYEQYF.

To note about this clone: Other DNA sequences in this sample translate to the same CDR3. The V and J genes are TRBV5-1 and TRBJ2-7, with D uncertain. The V gene lost 4 bases and the J gene lost 0 bases, with 5 bases spanning the gap. The germline CDR1 and CDR2 sequences are SGHRS and YFSETQ. This CDR3 is built from 12 residues. CDR3 sequence (DNA): TGCGCCAGCAGCCCACCCTCCTACGAGCAGTACTTC. Its protein is CASSPPSYEQYF.

The V gene is TRBV2, the J gene TRBJ1-4; 11 bases map to TRBD1. This CDR3 has 15 amino acids. Trimming cost V 7 bases and J 8 bases; bases outside gene matches: 9. Germline-derived CDR1 and CDR2 are SNHLY and FYNNEI. CDR3 sequence reads: CASTPTGTGGEKLFF. The CDR3 nucleotides are TGTGCCAGCACGCCCACCGGGACAGGGGGGGAAAAACTGTTTTTT.

The chain links TRBV9 to TRBJ2-7; the D is unclear. Trimming took off 0 bases at V and 1 base at J, with 5 bases between the two ends. This CDR3 contains 13 residues. Looked up from germline, CDR1 is SGDLS and CDR2 is YYNGEE. In nucleotides, the CDR3 is TGTGCCAGCAGCGTAGAGGGTTCCTACGAGCAGTACTTC. This codes for CASSVEGSYEQYF.

The chain couples TRBV5-1 to TRBJ2-2; possible D gene TRBD2, 6 bases. Trimming removed 4 bases at V and 4 bases at J, with 20 bases between. Germline values: CDR1 SGHRS, CDR2 YFSETQ. This CDR3 is built from 17 residues. The CDR3 DNA follows: TGCGCCAGCAGCCCGGCTGCGGGGTTCGGTGGCACCGGGGAGCTGTTTTTT. As protein: CASSPAAGFGGTGELFF.

The chain joins TRBV28 to TRBJ2-1; the match to TRBD1 covers 8 bases. V shed 2 bases and J 11 bases; nucleotides not matched to a gene: 5. This CDR3 contains 13 residues. Germline CDR1 and CDR2: MDHEN and SYDVKM. The CDR3 DNA sequence: TGTGCCAGCAGTTTACGAGGACAGGGACAGCAGTTCTTC. This codes for CASSLRGQGQQFF.